What follows are 6 T cell receptor beta chains derived from one specimen sequenced in a study of OX40 agonist ivuxolimab in advanced cancers. The method was immunoSEQ multiplex PCR; TCRdb's version includes in-frame clones alone and lacks a portion of them. Among under 80,000 clones listed, about 90% were seen once. The sequenced sample was CD4+ or CD8+ T cells sorted from blood, obtained in a trial of the OX40 agonist ivuxolimab. The receptors were gathered from an adult with an advanced solid tumor such as melanoma, head and neck, liver or kidney cancer.

This chain connects TRBV18 to TRBJ2-7; no reliable D call. Germline CDR1 is KGHSH and CDR2 is LQKENI. V lost 0 bases and J lost 1, with 7 bases in between. The CDR3 consists of 14 residues. CDR3 loop: CASSPPGFSYEQYF. The CDR3 region has the DNA TGTGCCAGCTCACCACCGGGGTTTTCCTACGAGCAGTACTTC.

A few counts support this clone. This chain links TRBV7-9 with TRBJ1-2, with D maybe TRBD1 (5 bases). Trimming cost V 1 base and J 5 bases, with 17 bases left between them. CDR3 length: 16 residues. Germline V gene lookup returns CDR1 SEHNR and CDR2 FQNEAQ (reference sequence). The CDR3 coding sequence is TGTGCCAGCAGCTTAGTTCCCTCGGGGGAGGGATATGGCTACACCTTC. Protein: CASSLVPSGEGYGYTF.

The chain employs TRBV10-3 and TRBJ2-2, with 9 nucleotides matching TRBD2. V trimming: 7 bases; J trimming: 4 bases; junction bases outside the gene matches: 7. The germline V gene has CDR1 ENHRY and CDR2 SYGVKD. The CDR3 is 15 amino acids. This chain's CDR3 is CAITGTSMGTGELFF. The CDR3 DNA follows: TGTGCCATCACCGGGACTAGCATGGGCACCGGGGAGCTGTTTTTT.

The rearrangement links TRBV25-1 to TRBJ2-2; no firm D call. V was pared by 2 bases and J by 6 bases, with 4 bases between. CDR3 length: 12 amino acids. The germline V gene encodes CDR1 MGHDK and CDR2 SYGVNS. The CDR3 DNA reads TGTGCCAGCAGTGAACCCCCCGGGGAGCTGTTTTTT. It specifies CASSEPPGELFF.

The chain has TRBV7-9 and TRBJ1-2; weak D call: TRBD1 (5 bases). Germline values: CDR1 SEHNR, CDR2 FQNEAQ (reference sequence). V lost 6 bases and J 3 bases, leaving 14 bases between the germline ends. The CDR3 has 14 residues. As DNA, the CDR3 is TGTGCCAGCAGTCCATCCGGGGGTTACTATGGCTACACCTTC. This gives the protein CASSPSGGYYGYTF.

The V and J genes are TRBV5-8 and TRBJ2-3; D perhaps matches TRBD2 (5 bases). Between the trimmed V and J ends, which lost 4 bases and 0 bases, there was a span of 15 bases. The CDR3 is 16 residues long. The germline CDR1 and CDR2 sequences are SGHTS and YDEGEE. CDR3 sequence reads: CASSPSKTSSTDTQYF. The CDR3, as DNA: TGTGCCAGCAGCCCATCCAAAACTAGTAGCACAGATACGCAGTATTTT. Complete variable domain (other parts from reference TRBV5-8 and TRBJ2-3): EAGVTQSPTHLIKTRGQQATLRCSPISGHTSVYWYQQALGLGLQFLLWYDEGEERNRGNFPPRFSGRQFPNYSSELNVNALELEDSALYLCASSPSKTSSTDTQYFGPGTRLTVL.